Listed below are T cell receptor beta chains from one sample, sequenced in a study of cytomegalovirus exposure and HLA in healthy donors. The data were produced by immunoSEQ multiplex PCR, yet TCRdb's version contains in-frame clones alone and is incomplete. Recorded for this sample: around 74,000 clones. The specimen sequenced was PBMCs. The receptors were gathered from a young man in good health and CMV-seronegative. Each CDR3 is given with its conserved first and last residue. Fields, in order: CDR3 length, J gene, V gene, CDR3 protein.

14 | TRBJ1-1 | TRBV5-1 | CASSGGFGNTEAFF
12 | TRBJ1-2 | TRBV29-1 | CSVVQGYYGYTF
11 | TRBJ2-5 | TRBV20-1 | CSARVQETQYF
10 | TRBJ2-1 | TRBV19 | CASSDNEQFF
12 | TRBJ2-3 | TRBV5-8 | CASLRGVDTQYF
13 | TRBJ2-7 | TRBV27 | CASSRTGGYEQYF
13 | TRBJ2-7 | TRBV5-1 | CASSGTGSYEQYF
14 | TRBJ2-3 | TRBV6-1 | CASQDSLGTDTQYF
16 | TRBJ2-7 | TRBV14 | CASSHGTPGGSYEQYF
15 | TRBJ2-3 | TRBV5-1 | CASSLAAGVADTQYF
11 | TRBJ2-7 | TRBV11-2 | CASSFNSEQYF
12 | TRBJ2-3 | TRBV9 | CASSVADAAQYF
17 | TRBJ2-5 | TRBV4-1 | CASSQGYRGGAIETQYF
16 | TRBJ1-1 | TRBV6-6 | CASSYNHDRGLTEAFF
14 | TRBJ2-7 | TRBV11-2 | CASSSAAGVYEQYF
19 | TRBJ1-6 | TRBV19 | CASSPRTGAGSSYNSPLHF
16 | TRBJ2-7 | TRBV30 | CAWNPLTVSTSHEQYF
13 | TRBJ1-1 | TRBV9 | CASSVTGYTEAFF
14 | TRBJ2-1 | TRBV2 | CASSEGTGSHEQFF
11 | TRBJ1-1 | TRBV20-1 | CSASPVTEAFF
14 | TRBJ2-4 | TRBV5-1 | CASSPVAVKNIQYF
15 | TRBJ2-7 | TRBV6-5 | CASGRQPGQGLEQYF
16 | TRBJ1-1 | TRBV7-8 | CASSLAEEGSDTEAFF
16 | TRBJ1-1 | TRBV4-1 | CASSQKGTVGGTEAFF
14 | TRBJ2-7 | TRBV6-5 | CASSYGDRGSQQYF
13 | TRBJ2-1 | TRBV5-4 | CASSLQRGNEQFF
14 | TRBJ2-1 | TRBV7-2 | CASSVDRNAPEQFF
16 | TRBJ1-4 | TRBV18 | CASSPPSGQGGEKLFF
13 | TRBJ1-2 | TRBV19 | CASSQTGQAGYTF
18 | TRBJ2-4 | TRBV9 | CASSVASWGGLTKNIQYF
15 | TRBJ1-3 | TRBV10-3 | CAISPTAFSGNTIYF
15 | TRBJ2-7 | TRBV10-3 | CAISSPSEGRSEQYF
14 | TRBJ1-1 | TRBV19 | CASRRTGAGTEAFF
15 | TRBJ2-3 | TRBV6-5 | CASSYFRDRTDTQYF
15 | TRBJ2-7 | TRBV7-2 | CASSLVAAGGYEQYF
15 | TRBJ2-7 | TRBV28 | CASTTRTSSTSVQYF
14 | TRBJ2-7 | TRBV25-1 | CASSVGLASYEQYF
15 | TRBJ1-1 | TRBV19 | CASSPGRGRNTEAFF
14 | TRBJ2-7 | TRBV6-5 | CASSEGGISYEQYF
13 | TRBJ1-5 | TRBV15 | CATSRARGQPQHF
17 | TRBJ2-1 | TRBV18 | CASSPPTAGGSYNEQFF
14 | TRBJ1-2 | TRBV10-3 | CAISESSYYHGYTF
18 | TRBJ1-2 | TRBV10-2 | CASSGAGVKGGADYGYTF
14 | TRBJ2-7 | TRBV6-5 | CASSYPGLAGKQYF
16 | TRBJ2-1 | TRBV11-1 | CASSFRGASGRNEQFF